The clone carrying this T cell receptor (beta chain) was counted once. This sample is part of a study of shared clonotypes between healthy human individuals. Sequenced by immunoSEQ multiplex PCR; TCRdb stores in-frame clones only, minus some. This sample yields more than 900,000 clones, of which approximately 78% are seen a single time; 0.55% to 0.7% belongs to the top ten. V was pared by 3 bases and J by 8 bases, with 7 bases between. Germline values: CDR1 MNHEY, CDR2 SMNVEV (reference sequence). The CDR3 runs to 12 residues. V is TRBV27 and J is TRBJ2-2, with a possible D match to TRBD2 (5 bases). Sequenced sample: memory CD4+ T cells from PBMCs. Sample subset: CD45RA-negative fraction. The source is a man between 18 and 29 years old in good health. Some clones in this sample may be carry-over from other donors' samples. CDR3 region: CASSLWRGELFF. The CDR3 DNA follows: TGTGCCAGCAGTTTGTGGAGGGGGGAGCTGTTTTTT.